The clone carrying this T cell receptor (beta chain) was seen more than once but under ten times. Its antigen is not identified. TCRdb reprocessed the 5' RACE reads with MiXCR, giving one entry per CDR3 protein. The profile shows under 1 million distinct CDR3 sequences, 9% to 15% of them singletons. CDR1 and CDR2 (germline): MNHEY, SMNVEV (reference sequence). The CDR3 length is 15 residues. Trimming shortened V by 3 bases and J by 8 bases, and 14 bases separated the two germline ends. The sample originates from a study of identical twins. Regarding the study as a whole: Sequences that were out-of-frame, alpha and twin-shared displayed an excess of low generation probability. Within cord blood, abundant beta clonotypes carried fewer insertions, but memory repertoires showed no such trend.

This sample also belongs to another study, concerning yellow fever vaccine responses in identical twins. That work states: Reportedly, twins' vaccine T cell responses looked partly convergent and partly personalized.

Input material: PBMCs. The receptor's source is a young woman in good health. The rearrangement joins TRBV27 to TRBJ1-6, with D hard to call. The CDR3 reads CASSLLPPGDSPLHF. Written as DNA, the CDR3 is TGTGCCAGCAGTTTGCTTCCCCCCGGGGATTCACCCCTCCACTTT.